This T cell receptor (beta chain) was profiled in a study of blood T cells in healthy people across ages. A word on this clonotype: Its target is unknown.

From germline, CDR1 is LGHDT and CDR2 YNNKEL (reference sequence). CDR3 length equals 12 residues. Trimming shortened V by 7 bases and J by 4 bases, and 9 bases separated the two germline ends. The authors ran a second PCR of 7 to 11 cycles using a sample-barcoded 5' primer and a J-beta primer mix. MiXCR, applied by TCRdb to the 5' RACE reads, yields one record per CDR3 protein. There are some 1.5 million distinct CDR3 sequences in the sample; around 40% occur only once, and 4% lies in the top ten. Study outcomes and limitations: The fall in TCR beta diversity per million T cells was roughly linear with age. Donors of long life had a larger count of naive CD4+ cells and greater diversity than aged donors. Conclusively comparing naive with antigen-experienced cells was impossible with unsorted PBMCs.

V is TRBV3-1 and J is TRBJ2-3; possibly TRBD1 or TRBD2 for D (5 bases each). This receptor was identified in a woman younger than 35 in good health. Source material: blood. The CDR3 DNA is TGTGCCAGCAAGAGGGGCTCAGATACGCAGTATTTT. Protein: CASKRGSDTQYF.